The sequence of this T cell receptor (beta chain) was determined in a study of control samples from healthy donors and cancer patients. The germline CDR1 and CDR2 sequences are SGHDT and YYEEEE. The CDR3 sequence is 12 residues long. After removal of 9 bases from V and 2 bases from J, the junction contained 4 bases not matched to a gene. Using immunoSEQ multiplex PCR, the repertoire was profiled, and TCRdb retains in-frame clones only, with some absent. This sample has more than 95,000 clones, with 85% to 95% found just once. The receptor was derived from a man aged 80 or over with head and neck cancer. The material sequenced was PBMCs. The V gene is TRBV5-6, the J gene TRBJ2-7, with TRBD2 matching over 8 bases. This CDR3 reads CATSAGAYEQYF. DNA for the CDR3: TGTGCCACCTCAGCGGGGGCCTACGAGCAGTACTTC.